The sequence of this TCR beta chain was determined in a study of T cell clones after liver transplantation. Assay: immunoSEQ multiplex PCR; the TCRdb copy retains only in-frame clones and omits some. The sample holds 95,000 to 130,000 clones, about nine tenths seen once. This CDR3 is 12 amino acids long. V gave up 9 bases and J gave up 1 base, with 11 bases separating them. CDR1 is SGHTS, CDR2 YDEGEE, per germline. The chain has TRBV5-8 and TRBJ2-7; maybe TRBD2 (6 bases). Sequenced material: CD4+ T cells from blood, taken 12 months after liver transplant. The TCR sequence derives from a human patient who received a liver transplant. A share of the T cells may be of graft donor origin. The CDR3 reads CATRGNSYEQYF. The CDR3 nucleotides read TGTGCCACCCGCGGGAATTCCTACGAGCAGTACTTC.